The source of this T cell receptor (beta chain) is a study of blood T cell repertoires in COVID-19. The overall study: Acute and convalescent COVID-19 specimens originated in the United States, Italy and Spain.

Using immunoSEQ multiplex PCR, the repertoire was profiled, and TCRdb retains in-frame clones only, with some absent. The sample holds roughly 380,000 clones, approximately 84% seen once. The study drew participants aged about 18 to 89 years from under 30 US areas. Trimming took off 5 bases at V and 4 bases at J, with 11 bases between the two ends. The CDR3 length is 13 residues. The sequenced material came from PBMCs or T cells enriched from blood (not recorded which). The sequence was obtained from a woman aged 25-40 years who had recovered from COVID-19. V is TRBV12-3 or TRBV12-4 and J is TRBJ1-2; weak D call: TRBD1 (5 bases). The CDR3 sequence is CASSLGGTYGYTF. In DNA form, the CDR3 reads TGTGCCAGCAGTCTCGGGGGGACCTATGGCTACACCTTC.